This passage covers 19 T cell receptor beta chains from one sample sequenced in a study of lymphopenia after photon versus proton radiotherapy. The table came from immunoSEQ multiplex PCR; TCRdb's copy has only in-frame clones and leaves some out. The sample has about 65,000 clones, around 86% seen once; the top ten hold roughly a tenth. The sequences come from peripheral blood, collected from a patient treated with proton-based radiotherapy. These receptors all come from a man older than 75 with esophageal cancer.

The CDR3, as DNA: TGCGCCAGCAGCCAAGATCTCGGACAGATTTACACCTTC. Its translation: CASSQDLGQIYTF. This chain joins TRBV4-3 and TRBJ1-2; D may be TRBD1 (6 bases). Trimming stripped 0 bases from V and 11 bases from J, with 13 bases between. The V gene's germline CDR1 is LGHNA and CDR2 YSLEER. The CDR3 runs to 13 residues.

The chain has TRBV7-2 and TRBJ1-1; D call uncertain. Deletions cut 1 base from V and 4 bases from J, with 13 bases between. The germline V gene encodes CDR1 SGHTA and CDR2 FQGNSA. This CDR3 contains 15 residues. The CDR3 protein is CASSLVRVRGTEAFF. DNA of the CDR3: TGTGCCAGCAGCTTAGTTAGGGTTCGGGGCACTGAAGCTTTCTTT.

The chain is built from TRBV10-1 and TRBJ2-1; D is perhaps TRBD2 (6 bases). Germline values: CDR1 WNHNN, CDR2 SYGVQD (reference sequence). The CDR3 runs to 17 residues. The V and J ends lost 10 bases and 6 bases respectively, with 28 bases between them. In DNA form, the CDR3 reads TGCGCCAACCCACCCCTACCGGATTGGACTACCACCAATGAGCAGTTCTTC. It specifies CANPPLPDWTTTNEQFF.

The V and J genes are TRBV5-1 and TRBJ1-2, with TRBD1 matching 10 bases. Per germline, CDR1 SGHRS and CDR2 YFSETQ. Trimming removed 4 bases from V and 4 bases from J; junction bases left unmatched: 7. This CDR3 has 15 residues. This CDR3 is CASSPRQGAFYGYTF. The CDR3 DNA reads as TGCGCCAGCAGCCCTCGACAGGGGGCGTTCTATGGCTACACCTTC.

The chain links TRBV7-9 to TRBJ1-2, with D tentatively TRBD1 (6 bases). Germline lookup yields CDR1 SEHNR and CDR2 FQNEAQ (reference sequence). The CDR3 covers 14 residues. Trimming shortened V by 1 base and J by 4 bases, and 10 bases separated the two germline ends. CDR3 sequence (DNA): TGTGCCAGCAGCTTAGGGGGGGCGGCCTATGGCTACACCTTC. Amino acids: CASSLGGAAYGYTF. Using reference TRBV7-9 and TRBJ1-2 for the parts outside the CDR3, the full variable domain is DTGVSQNPRHKITKRGQNVTFRCDPISEHNRLYWYRQTLGQGPEFLTYFQNEAQLEKSRLLSDRFSAERPKGSFSTLEIQRTEQGDSAMYLCASSLGGAAYGYTFGSGTRLTVV.

This chain joins TRBV4-1 and TRBJ1-2; possibly TRBD1 for D (5 bases). The germline CDR1 and CDR2 sequences are MGHRA and YSYEKL. V gave up 0 bases and J gave up 4 bases, with 18 bases separating them. The CDR3 spans 17 residues. DNA of the CDR3: TGCGCCAGCAGCCAAGATTCAAAGGAGGCAGGGCTCTATGGCTACACCTTC. Translated, it gives CASSQDSKEAGLYGYTF.

The CDR3 coding sequence is TGTGCCAGCAGCTACAGGGTTTATGATGAAAAACTGTTTTTT. Encoded protein: CASSYRVYDEKLFF. The chain employs TRBV27 and TRBJ1-4, with D tentatively TRBD1 (6 bases). Trimming removed 6 bases from V and 6 bases from J, with 14 bases in between. The CDR3 runs to 14 residues. Germline lookup yields CDR1 MNHEY and CDR2 SMNVEV (reference sequence).

The rearrangement links TRBV5-6 to TRBJ2-5; D gene unclear. The J call may be faulty, since TRBJ2-7 better matches the DNA end. CDR1 and CDR2 from the germline V gene are SGHDT and YYEEEE. The CDR3 has 12 amino acids. CDR3 nucleotide sequence: TGTGCCAGCAGCTTGGATCGGGCCGAGCAGTACTTC. It specifies CASSLDRAEQYF.

This sequence joins TRBV5-6 and TRBJ1-4; D is uncertain. V shed 4 bases and J shed 7 bases, with 17 bases lying between them. The CDR3 consists of 15 residues. Germline CDR1 and CDR2: SGHDT and YYEEEE. CDR3 protein: CASSPMVGLGEKLFF. The CDR3 DNA reads as TGTGCCAGCAGCCCGATGGTTGGGTTGGGTGAAAAACTGTTTTTT.

The chain has TRBV25-1 and TRBJ2-1; D possibly matches TRBD1 or TRBD2 (5 bases each). Germline V CDR1 and CDR2: MGHDK, SYGVNS. This CDR3 contains 14 residues. The V end lost 2 bases, the J end lost 4 bases, and 9 bases lay between the germline ends. For the CDR3, the DNA is TGTGCCAGCAGTGAAGGGACGGAGTACAATGAGCAGTTCTTC. As protein: CASSEGTEYNEQFF.

This chain links TRBV7-3 with TRBJ2-2, with D possibly being TRBD2 (5 bases). Germline CDR1 reads SGHTA; CDR2 reads FQGTGA. V gave up 0 bases and J gave up 0 bases, with 5 bases separating them. This CDR3 spans 15 amino acids. The CDR3 DNA follows: TGTGCCAGCAGCTTAACTAGCGCGAACACCGGGGAGCTGTTTTTT. This sequence encodes CASSLTSANTGELFF.

The J gene is TRBJ2-3, the V gene TRBV10-2, with 9 bases identical to TRBD2. With V trimmed by 0 bases and J by 4 bases, 8 bases remained unmatched. The germline V gene has CDR1 WSHSY and CDR2 SAAADI. The CDR3 is made up of 17 amino acids. The DNA for the CDR3 is TGCGCCAGCAGTGAGTCGAAGGTAGCGGGAGTCCCAGATACGCAGTATTTT. This translates into CASSESKVAGVPDTQYF.

The chain uses TRBV29-1 and TRBJ2-1; TRBD2 agrees at 12 bases. The germline CDR1 and CDR2 sequences are SQVTM and ANQGSEA. The CDR3 loop spans 15 amino acids. The J segment lost 4 bases and the V segment lost 6 bases, leaving 7 bases of the junction unmatched. In DNA, the CDR3 is TGCAGCGTCTCTCCTACTAGCGGGGGGTACAATGAGCAGTTCTTC. Encoded protein: CSVSPTSGGYNEQFF.

The rearrangement uses TRBV19 and TRBJ2-1; 13 bases agree with TRBD2. The CDR3 covers 15 residues. V lost 3 bases, J lost 7 bases, and 3 bases stayed unmatched. Germline CDR1 and CDR2: LNHDA and SQIVND (reference sequence). The CDR3 DNA reads as TGTGCCAGTAGTATGGGACTAGCGGGACGGAATGAGCAGTTCTTC. It is translated as CASSMGLAGRNEQFF. Full variable domain (outside the CDR3, taken from reference TRBV19 and TRBJ2-1): DGGITQSPKYLFRKEGQNVTLSCEQNLNHDAMYWYRQDPGQGLRLIYYSQIVNDFQKGDIAEGYSVSREKKESFPLTVTSAQKNPTAFYLCASSMGLAGRNEQFFGPGTRLTVL.

The chain combines TRBV7-2 with TRBJ1-2; no reliable D call. CDR3 length equals 14 residues. V was clipped by 8 bases and J by 4 bases, with 17 bases between them. In germline, CDR1 is SGHTA, CDR2 FQGNSA. CDR3 bases: TGTGCCAGCCGCGAGGGAGGAGGCTTCTATGGCTACACCTTC. It is translated as CASREGGGFYGYTF.

V gene TRBV6-1 combines with J gene TRBJ1-1; a weak D match, TRBD1 (6 bases). The V end lost 6 bases, the J end lost 1 base, and 12 bases lay between the germline ends. The CDR3 covers 14 residues. Looked up from germline, CDR1 is MNHNS and CDR2 is SASEGT. The CDR3 reads CASRETGQNTEAFF. The DNA of the CDR3 is TGTGCCAGCAGGGAGACGGGACAGAACACTGAAGCTTTCTTT.

This clone was recorded only once. J is TRBJ2-2 and V is TRBV7-2; possible D gene TRBD1, 6 bases. The CDR3 runs to 14 residues. The V end lost 8 bases, the J end lost 0 bases, and 10 bases lay between the germline ends. Germline V gene data show CDR1 as SGHTA and CDR2 as FQGNSA. The CDR3 DNA reads as TGTGCCAGCCCGACAGGTCCGAACACCGGGGAGCTGTTTTTT. It yields the protein CASPTGPNTGELFF.

The chain joins TRBV27 to TRBJ2-3, with D perhaps TRBD1 or TRBD2 (6 bases each). Deletions cut 8 bases from V and 3 bases from J, with 15 bases between. This CDR3 has 14 amino acids. Germline CDR1 and CDR2: MNHEY and SMNVEV (reference sequence). DNA for the CDR3: TGTGCCAGCCACGGGGGCTACGCGACAGATACGCAGTATTTT. This gives the protein CASHGGYATDTQYF.

The chain carries TRBV7-8 and TRBJ2-7; D might be TRBD2 (6 bases). Germline CDR1 is SGHVS and CDR2 is FQNEAQ. V lost 4 bases, J lost 4 bases, and 11 bases lay in between. The CDR3 covers 13 residues. The CDR3 loop reads CASSWGEWYEQYF. In nucleotides, the CDR3 is TGTGCCAGCAGCTGGGGGGAATGGTACGAGCAGTACTTC.